These 5 T cell receptor beta chains were all obtained from the same sample, sequenced in a study of T cells after posttransplantation cyclophosphamide. Cyclophosphamide on days +3 and +4 followed busulfan-fludarabine conditioning and a marrow graft. The assay was immunoSEQ multiplex PCR, and TCRdb's table has in-frame clones only and misses some. The repertoire consists of about 10,000 clones, none detected only once. The specimen comprised PBMCs, sampled 350 to 380 days after allogeneic stem cell transplant with posttransplant cyclophosphamide. The receptors shown here come from a male patient aged 50 to 59 who received an allogeneic stem cell transplant from a related donor and was CMV-positive. The T cells may come from the graft donor.

This clone was seen ten or more times. Here the CDR3 reads CASSFGQGVYTGELFF. The CDR3 DNA reads TGTGCCAGCAGTTTCGGACAGGGGGTTTACACCGGGGAGCTGTTTTTT. The V gene is TRBV6-5, the J gene TRBJ2-2; 10 bases align to TRBD1. V lost 4 bases, J lost 3 bases, and 5 bases stayed unmatched. Germline values: CDR1 MNHEY, CDR2 SVGAGI. The CDR3 extends over 16 amino acids.

This clone came up many times. The CDR3 loop reads CASSALAGADNEQFF. The CDR3 DNA reads as TGTGCCAGCAGCGCCCTAGCGGGGGCCGACAATGAGCAGTTCTTC. The chain employs TRBV7-9 and TRBJ2-1; 10 bases agree with TRBD2. CDR3 length: 15 residues. The trim removed 5 bases at V and 5 bases at J, leaving 6 bases unmatched. The germline V gene encodes CDR1 SEHNR and CDR2 FQNEAQ (reference sequence).

By share, this clone counts as medium-sized (0.01 to 0.1%). The chain employs TRBV4-3 and TRBJ1-4; 7 bases align to TRBD1. The germline V gene encodes CDR1 LGHNA and CDR2 YSLEER. The CDR3 consists of 15 residues. The V segment lost 4 bases and the J segment 0 bases; nucleotides outside the gene matches: 2. CDR3 DNA sequence: TGCGCCAGCAGCCGCGGGACAGCAACTAATGAAAAACTGTTTTTT. It translates to CASSRGTATNEKLFF.

Ten or more counts support this clone. The V call is TRBV19, the J call TRBJ1-2, with 8 bases identical to TRBD1. The CDR3 runs 14 residues. With V trimmed by 5 bases and J by 4 bases, 6 bases remained unmatched. Germline V gene lookup returns CDR1 LNHDA and CDR2 SQIVND (reference sequence). The CDR3 loop is CASSSRTGLYGYTF. CDR3 sequence (DNA): TGTGCCAGTAGTTCGAGGACAGGGCTCTATGGCTACACCTTC.

This clone was counted many times. This chain connects TRBV7-2 to TRBJ2-1; D unresolved. Germline CDR1 is SGHTA and CDR2 is FQGNSA. The CDR3 totals 17 residues. V lost 5 bases and J lost 8, with 25 bases in between. The CDR3 region is CASSPRAGAGFGDEQFF. In nucleotides, the CDR3 is TGTGCCAGCAGCCCCCGCGCAGGCGCTGGTTTTGGTGATGAGCAGTTCTTC.